This entry lists 4 T cell receptor beta chains sequenced from one sample in a study of shared clonotypes between healthy human individuals. Profiled with immunoSEQ multiplex PCR; TCRdb holds only in-frame clones, not every one. The data contain roughly 2,500,000 clones, 93% of them singletons. Sequencing was performed on naive CD4+ T cells from PBMCs. As to subset: CD45RA+ positively selected. Receptor source: a man between 18 and 35 years old in good health. Some clones in this sample may be carry-over from other donors' samples.

The chain couples TRBV29-1 to TRBJ2-5; 7 bases line up with TRBD2. The J call is in doubt because the DNA end fits TRBJ2-7 better. Germline CDR1 reads SQVTM; CDR2 reads ANQGSEA. The CDR3 extends over 16 amino acids. CDR3 loop: CSVDRLGGEGRDEQYF. DNA for the CDR3: TGCAGCGTTGATAGGCTCGGAGGGGAGGGCCGCGACGAGCAGTACTTC.

In the case of this clone: One end of the junction varies from germline; a read error may be responsible. The chain links TRBV30 to TRBJ1-2; no clear D gene. Germline V gene sequence: CDR1 GTSNPN, CDR2 SVGIG (reference sequence). This CDR3 contains 11 residues. The CDR3 DNA follows: TGTGCCTGGAGTACCGTCCCCCGCGTCCACTTC. Protein sequence: CAWSTVPRVHF.

This chain connects TRBV9 to TRBJ2-7; D possibly uses TRBD1 or TRBD2 (5 bases each). The germline CDR1 and CDR2 sequences are SGDLS and YYNGEE. There are 13 residues in the CDR3. V lost 7 bases, J lost 0 bases, and 11 bases lay in between. DNA for the CDR3: TGTGCCAGCGGGGCGGGCACCTCCTACGAGCAGTACTTC. Its translation: CASGAGTSYEQYF.

The CDR3 DNA reads TGTGCCATCAGTGAGACGCTTTCTACAGCCTACGAGCAGTACTTC. It encodes CAISETLSTAYEQYF. The J gene is TRBJ2-7, the V gene TRBV10-3; D gene unclear. Trimming left V 2 bases short and J 2 bases short, with 13 bases between. This CDR3 spans 15 amino acids. Germline loops: CDR1 ENHRY, CDR2 SYGVKD.